These 30 T cell receptor beta chains came from one sample sequenced in a study of blood T cell repertoires in COVID-19 (dated by TCRdb to about 2020). Libraries were built with the immunoSEQ multiplex PCR assay. In TCRdb, the immuneACCESS table is reduced to in-frame sequences with V and J assigned. These tables do not hold every clone; where another copy was compared, an unresolved V gene accounts for under half, and the others remain unexplained. In all, the sample holds 270,000 or so clones, and less than 85% of those were seen once. The ten biggest clones cover around 2.9% of the sample. The specimen was peripheral blood. The source is a woman aged 18-35 years with acute or convalescent COVID-19.

This clone has a single count. This chain connects TRBV28 to TRBJ1-5; TRBD1 might be the D (6 bases). From germline, CDR1 is MDHEN and CDR2 SYDVKM. CDR3 length: 14 residues. V dropped 4 bases and J dropped 7 bases, with 14 bases sitting between them. The CDR3: CASSSHVQGQPQHF. CDR3 bases: TGTGCCAGCAGTTCCCACGTCCAGGGGCAGCCCCAGCATTTT.

Comment on this clone: At one boundary the junction diverges from the germline segment, which might be a read error. CDR3 bases: TGCGCCAGCAGATTGGGTGACAGCGTGGTAAACACCATATATTTT. This encodes CASRLGDSVVNTIYF. This chain connects TRBV5-1 to TRBJ1-3; D possibly corresponds to TRBD1 (5 bases). The V gene's germline CDR1 is SGHRS and CDR2 YFSETQ. The CDR3 is 15 amino acids.

This chain joins TRBV7-9 and TRBJ2-3; 8 bases line up with TRBD2. Germline V gene sequence: CDR1 SEHNR, CDR2 FQNEAQ (reference sequence). V trimming: 0 bases; J trimming: 0 bases; junction bases outside the gene matches: 2. The CDR3 runs 16 residues. CDR3 residues: CASSLAPSGSTDTQYF. The CDR3 coding sequence is TGTGCCAGCAGCTTAGCGCCTAGCGGGAGCACAGATACGCAGTATTTT.

V gene TRBV12-5 combines with J gene TRBJ1-1; 7 bases agree with TRBD1. CDR1 is LGHNT and CDR2 is FRNRAP in the germline V gene. With 1 base clipped from V and 5 bases from J, the junction kept 4 bases outside the gene matches. There are 14 residues in the CDR3. The CDR3 region is CASGLEGAGTEAFF. The DNA for the CDR3 is TGTGCTAGTGGTTTGGAGGGGGCTGGTACTGAAGCTTTCTTT.

The V call is TRBV5-6, the J call TRBJ2-1, with 8 bases aligning to TRBD2. The junction had 2 bases not matched to a gene; V was cut back by 0 bases and J by 3 bases. From germline, CDR1 is SGHDT and CDR2 YYEEEE. The length of the CDR3 is 15 residues. The DNA of the CDR3 is TGTGCCAGCAGCTTGGTGACTAGCGACTACAATGAGCAGTTCTTC. Protein product: CASSLVTSDYNEQFF.

The chain carries TRBV20-1 and TRBJ2-7; 12 nucleotides line up with TRBD2. The V and J ends lost 3 bases and 2 bases, in that order; junction bases with no gene match: 17. Germline lookup yields CDR1 DFQATT and CDR2 SNEGSKA (reference sequence). The CDR3 is 19 amino acids. CDR3 sequence (DNA): TGCAGTGCTAGTCCCCCCGCTAGCGGGAGGGCCATAAGTACCTACGAGCAGTACTTC. This gives the protein CSASPPASGRAISTYEQYF.

The rearrangement uses TRBV5-1 and TRBJ2-5; D might be TRBD2 (6 bases). Germline-derived CDR1 and CDR2 are SGHRS and YFSETQ. Trimming stripped 4 bases from V and 2 bases from J, with 12 bases between. This CDR3 comprises 14 residues. CDR3 in amino acids: CASSLRDSQETQYF. The CDR3 bases are TGCGCCAGCAGCCTCCGGGACTCGCAAGAGACCCAGTACTTC.

This clone was detected a few times. The chain has TRBV6-5 and TRBJ2-7; D remains ambiguous. The V gene's germline CDR1 is MNHEY and CDR2 SVGAGI. The CDR3 extends over 12 amino acids. V gave up 10 bases and J gave up 3 bases, with 13 bases separating them. In DNA form, the CDR3 reads TGTGCCACCCGCTCTACGGTCTACGAGCAGTACTTC. The encoded protein is CATRSTVYEQYF.

The V call is TRBV10-3, the J call TRBJ2-2, with D uncertain. Deletions cut 4 bases from V and 3 bases from J, with 9 bases between. CDR1 ENHRY and CDR2 SYGVKD come from the germline V gene. The CDR3 consists of 14 residues. CDR3 DNA sequence: TGTGCCATCAGTGCTGGAGAGGACACCGGGGAGCTGTTTTTT. This codes for CAISAGEDTGELFF.

The chain uses TRBV28 and TRBJ1-4; D unclear. V lost 4 bases, J lost 0 bases, and 6 bases lay in between. Germline lookup yields CDR1 MDHEN and CDR2 SYDVKM. The CDR3 runs 14 residues. CDR3 in DNA: TGTGCCAGCAGTTCTCCGGCAACTAATGAAAAACTGTTTTTT. As protein: CASSSPATNEKLFF.

The genes are TRBV6-2 or TRBV6-3 and TRBJ1-5; a possible D gene is TRBD1 (6 bases). Trimming stripped 1 base from V and 4 bases from J, with 14 bases between. Germline CDR1 reads MNHEY; CDR2 reads SVGEGT. The CDR3 is made up of 16 amino acids. The CDR3 nucleotides are TGTGCCAGCAGTTACTACTCAGGGGTTGGGAATCAGCCCCAGCATTTT. Translated: CASSYYSGVGNQPQHF.

This clone was observed a single time. The chain carries TRBV10-1 and TRBJ2-2; D might be TRBD1 (6 bases). The CDR3 covers 14 residues. Germline V lookup: CDR1 WNHNN, CDR2 SYGVQD (reference sequence). Trimming removed 8 bases from V and 2 bases from J, with 12 bases in between. The CDR3 coding sequence is TGCGCCAGCGCAGCAGGGGCAAACACCGGGGAGCTGTTTTTT. Protein product: CASAAGANTGELFF.

This clone was detected once. V is TRBV28 and J is TRBJ1-4, with TRBD1 identical over 9 bases. Per the germline V gene, CDR1 is MDHEN and CDR2 is SYDVKM. There are 14 residues in the CDR3. Losses at the gene ends were 3 bases for V and 7 bases for J; bases not matched to a gene: 3. DNA of the CDR3: TGTGCCAGCAGTTTGGGGACAGGGTCTGAAAAACTGTTTTTT. As protein: CASSLGTGSEKLFF. The variable domain in full, completed from reference TRBV28 and TRBJ1-4, reads DVKVTQSSRYLVKRTGEKVFLECVQDMDHENMFWYRQDPGLGLRLIYFSYDVKMKEKGDIPEGYSVSREKKERFSLILESASTNQTSMYLCASSLGTGSEKLFFGSGTQLSVL.

This clone was seen once. This chain uses TRBV28 with TRBJ2-1; 12 bases fit TRBD2. In germline, CDR1 is MDHEN, CDR2 SYDVKM. With V trimmed by 2 bases and J by 12 bases, 8 bases remained unmatched. The CDR3 has 15 amino acids. The CDR3 region is CASSLRLAGAVGQFF. CDR3 nucleotide sequence: TGTGCCAGCAGTTTAAGACTAGCGGGAGCAGTTGGGCAGTTCTTC. Using reference TRBV28 and TRBJ2-1 for the parts outside the CDR3, the full variable domain is DVKVTQSSRYLVKRTGEKVFLECVQDMDHENMFWYRQDPGLGLRLIYFSYDVKMKEKGDIPEGYSVSREKKERFSLILESASTNQTSMYLCASSLRLAGAVGQFFGPGTRLTVL.

The V call is TRBV10-3, the J call TRBJ2-2; D not resolved. The CDR3 length is 14 residues. Germline V lookup: CDR1 ENHRY, CDR2 SYGVKD. Trimming removed 11 bases at V and 0 bases at J, with 13 bases between. The CDR3 bases are TGTGCCGCGAGTCATAAGACGAACACCGGGGAGCTGTTTTTT. As protein: CAASHKTNTGELFF.

V and J are TRBV19 and TRBJ1-1; 9 bases align to TRBD1. The CDR3 has 16 residues. V shed 3 bases, J shed 4 bases, and the junction held 9 bases outside the gene matches. CDR1 LNHDA and CDR2 SQIVND come from the germline V gene (reference sequence). The CDR3 sequence: CASSIRDRDVGTEAFF. For the CDR3, the DNA is TGTGCCAGTAGTATCCGGGACAGGGATGTGGGCACTGAAGCTTTCTTT.

V and J are TRBV2 and TRBJ2-2; D is ambiguous. Trimming took 4 bases from V and 6 from J, leaving 12 bases between them. CDR1 is SNHLY and CDR2 is FYNNEI in the germline V gene. This CDR3 comprises 14 residues. The CDR3 bases are TGTGCCAGCAGTGTTGAGGTGGTGGCCGGGGAGCTGTTTTTT. Amino acid sequence: CASSVEVVAGELFF.

V and J are TRBV6-2 or TRBV6-3 and TRBJ2-5; 9 bases agree with TRBD1. This CDR3 region has 15 residues. Germline CDR1 MNHEY, CDR2 SVGEGT. The ends lost 3 bases at V and 2 bases at J; junction bases unmatched: 4. The chain's CDR3 is CASSYGDRDQETQYF. In DNA, the CDR3 is TGTGCCAGCAGTTATGGGGACAGGGATCAAGAGACCCAGTACTTC.

The V and J genes are TRBV5-5 and TRBJ1-3; perhaps TRBD1 as D (5 bases). This CDR3 spans 15 amino acids. V lost 0 bases and J lost 3, with 10 bases in between. CDR1 is SGHKS and CDR2 is YYEKEE in the germline V gene (reference sequence). CDR3 sequence reads: CASSLAGRFGNTIYF. The CDR3 region has the DNA TGTGCCAGCAGCTTGGCAGGGAGGTTTGGAAACACCATATATTTT. Using reference TRBV5-5 and TRBJ1-3 for the parts outside the CDR3, the full variable domain is DAGVTQSPTHLIKTRGQQVTLRCSPISGHKSVSWYQQVLGQGPQFIFQYYEKEERGRGNFPDRFSARQFPNYSSELNVNALLLGDSALYLCASSLAGRFGNTIYFGEGSWLTVV.

This sequence joins TRBV28 and TRBJ1-4; possible D gene TRBD1, 6 bases. This CDR3 is built from 16 residues. Looked up from germline, CDR1 is MDHEN and CDR2 is SYDVKM. V lost 5 bases, J lost 0 bases, and 13 bases lay in between. In DNA, the CDR3 is TGTGCCAGCAGTCTGCGGACAGCCGCAACTAATGAAAAACTGTTTTTT. Protein product: CASSLRTAATNEKLFF.

The V and J genes are TRBV29-1 and TRBJ2-3, with a weak D call TRBD2 (6 bases). The CDR3 runs to 15 residues. Per germline, CDR1 SQVTM and CDR2 ANQGSEA. V shed 0 bases and J shed 1 base, with 11 bases lying between them. CDR3 DNA: TGCAGCGTTGAAGATCGGGGGTCCCGCACAGATACGCAGTATTTT. Residues: CSVEDRGSRTDTQYF.

V is TRBV28 and J is TRBJ1-6, with 7 positions matching TRBD1. Looked up from germline, CDR1 is MDHEN and CDR2 is SYDVKM. The CDR3 contains 18 residues. The V gene end was trimmed by 7 bases and the J gene end by 7 bases; junction bases not matched to a gene: 19. The CDR3 here is CASNLYKRTGIRNSPLHF. The CDR3 coding sequence is TGTGCCAGCAACTTATACAAGAGGACAGGCATAAGGAATTCACCCCTCCACTTT.

The gene calls are TRBV7-9 and TRBJ2-3; 7 nucleotides align to TRBD2. The CDR3 runs to 16 residues. Germline CDR1 and CDR2: SEHNR and FQNEAQ (reference sequence). The J segment lost 0 bases and the V segment lost 2 bases, leaving 5 bases of the junction unmatched. The CDR3 DNA follows: TGTGCCAGCAGCTTATACGGCGGGGGAAGCACAGATACGCAGTATTTT. Its translation is CASSLYGGGSTDTQYF.

This clone occurred a few times. Other nucleotide sequences in the sample specify the same CDR3. V usage is TRBV5-1 and J usage is TRBJ1-2, with 9 bases lining up with TRBD1. CDR3 size: 14 residues. The V gene's germline CDR1 is SGHRS and CDR2 YFSETQ. J lost 2 bases, V lost 1 base, and 0 bases had no gene match. The CDR3 is CASSLTGGNYGYTF. The CDR3 DNA reads TGCGCCAGCAGCTTGACAGGGGGCAACTATGGCTACACCTTC. Together with reference TRBV5-1 and TRBJ1-2, the CDR3 gives the full variable domain: KAGVTQTPRYLIKTRGQQVTLSCSPISGHRSVSWYQQTPGQGLQFLFEYFSETQRNKGNFPGRFSGRQFSNSRSEMNVSTLELGDSALYLCASSLTGGNYGYTFGSGTRLTVV.

The chain couples TRBV12-3 or TRBV12-4 to TRBJ1-2; 7 nucleotides align to TRBD1. The V segment lost 6 bases and the J segment 5 bases; nucleotides outside the gene matches: 3. There are 12 residues in the CDR3. CDR3 loop: CASSRTGYGYTF. The CDR3 DNA sequence: TGTGCCAGCAGCAGGACAGGATATGGCTACACCTTC.

This clone was observed a handful of times. The chain has TRBV2 and TRBJ1-1; 7 bases fit TRBD1. There are 15 residues in the CDR3. The trim removed 5 bases at V and 1 base at J, leaving 7 bases unmatched. Germline values: CDR1 SNHLY, CDR2 FYNNEI. DNA for the CDR3: TGTGCCAGCAGTATGTTCCGACAGGGGAACACTGAAGCTTTCTTT. Translating gives CASSMFRQGNTEAFF. Full variable domain (rest looked up from reference TRBV2 and TRBJ1-1): EPEVTQTPSHQVTQMGQEVILRCVPISNHLYFYWYRQILGQKVEFLVSFYNNEISEKSEIFDDQFSVERPDGSNFTLKIRSTKLEDSAMYFCASSMFRQGNTEAFFGQGTRLTVV.

V gene TRBV29-1 combines with J gene TRBJ2-7; perhaps TRBD1 as D (5 bases). CDR1 is SQVTM, CDR2 ANQGSEA, per germline. The CDR3 totals 12 residues. V was cut by 3 bases and J by 5 bases, with 11 bases left in between. In DNA, the CDR3 is TGCAGCGTTGAGGCAGGGCGGAACGAGCAGTACTTC. It is translated as CSVEAGRNEQYF.

The chain couples TRBV5-1 to TRBJ2-5; 12 bases fit TRBD2. Germline assignment: CDR1 SGHRS and CDR2 YFSETQ. This CDR3 has 14 residues. The trim removed 4 bases at V and 4 bases at J, leaving 2 bases unmatched. The DNA for the CDR3 is TGCGCCAGCAGCGCGACTAGCGGGGGAGAGACCCAGTACTTC. Encoded protein: CASSATSGGETQYF.

V and J are TRBV6-5 and TRBJ2-1; 8 positions agree with TRBD2. The V and J ends lost 5 bases and 4 bases, in that order; junction bases with no gene match: 7. This CDR3 contains 15 residues. Germline lookup yields CDR1 MNHEY and CDR2 SVGAGI. The CDR3 nucleotides are TGTGCCAGCAGTCCGGGAGCGGGGGTGTACAATGAGCAGTTCTTC. It translates to CASSPGAGVYNEQFF.

This sequence joins TRBV4-1 and TRBJ1-1; D is undetermined. V was cut by 0 bases and J by 4 bases, with 6 bases left in between. CDR1 and CDR2 from the germline V gene are MGHRA and YSYEKL. CDR3 size: 13 residues. The CDR3 DNA reads TGCGCCAGCAGCCAAGACGGGATCACTGAAGCTTTCTTT. Amino acids: CASSQDGITEAFF.